These 4 T cell receptor beta chains share one sample of origin, sequenced in a study of shared clonotypes between healthy human individuals. Libraries were prepared by immunoSEQ multiplex PCR; TCRdb keeps only in-frame clonotypes and omits some of them. The sample yields 300,000 to 400,000 clones, around two thirds seen once. The material sequenced was memory CD4+ T cells sorted from blood. The subset: CD45RA-negative fraction. The receptors here all came from a young man in good health.

This clone was seen only once. The V gene is TRBV14, the J gene TRBJ2-3; D is uncertain. V was cut by 0 bases and J by 2 bases, with 12 bases left in between. Per the germline V gene, CDR1 is SGHDN and CDR2 is FVKESK. There are 16 residues in the CDR3. The CDR3 sequence: CASSQDTLGITDTQYF. The CDR3 nucleotides read TGTGCCAGCAGCCAAGATACTTTGGGGATCACAGATACGCAGTATTTT.

DNA of the CDR3: TGTGCCAGCAGTTTTAAGACCGGGACAATAGTCTCTGCCCAGTACTTC. It specifies CASSFKTGTIVSAQYF. The chain carries TRBV6-5 and TRBJ2-5, with D possibly TRBD1 on 6 matching bases. Trimming shortened V by 4 bases and J by 9 bases, and 24 bases separated the two germline ends. Germline V CDR1 and CDR2: MNHEY, SVGAGI. The CDR3 is 16 residues long.

This clone was seen a handful of times. The chain combines TRBV5-6 with TRBJ2-7; TRBD1 might be the D (6 bases). This CDR3 comprises 15 residues. CDR1 is SGHDT, CDR2 YYEEEE, per germline. V was pared by 6 bases and J by 1 base, with 17 bases between. The CDR3, as DNA: TGTGCCAGCACCCGGGCGACAGGCTGGTCCTACGAGCAGTACTTC. This gives the protein CASTRATGWSYEQYF.

The chain uses TRBV5-6 and TRBJ2-7; no firm D call. Germline CDR1 is SGHDT and CDR2 is YYEEEE. V was trimmed by 2 bases and J by 6 bases, leaving 6 bases between them. CDR3 length: 11 residues. CDR3 amino acids: CASSFRSEQYF. CDR3 sequence (DNA): TGTGCCAGCAGCTTTCGAAGCGAGCAGTACTTC.